This TCR beta chain emerged from a study of T-cell memory formation after mild COVID-19. MiXCR was run by TCRdb on the 5' RACE reads, yielding one entry per CDR3 protein. The top ten hold 3.3% of the sample, which has about 170,000 distinct CDR3 sequences, 10% to 15% seen once. A note on this clonotype: Its matching antigen is unknown.

Trimming took off 3 bases at V and 1 base at J, with 10 bases between the two ends. The germline CDR1 and CDR2 sequences are MDHEN and SYDVKM. The CDR3 extends over 15 amino acids. Overall study results and limits: Clones contracting across day 15 to 85 had a balanced CD4/CD8 profile; later expanding clones leaned CD4+.

The sample comprised PBMCs or a T cell subset sorted from them (not recorded which). The chain combines TRBV28 with TRBJ1-5; possible D gene TRBD1, 6 bases. This receptor was obtained from a man between 18 and 35 years old who had mild COVID-19 (a few samples of this study predate the infection). Cell type and time point are not known. The DNA for the CDR3 is TGTGCCAGCAGTTTCTTGGGGGCCAGCAATCAGCCCCAGCATTTT. Protein sequence: CASSFLGASNQPQHF.